This paragraph covers one T cell receptor (beta chain) sequence. This record belongs to a study of blood T cell repertoires in COVID-19. Across the study: Both acute and convalescent COVID-19 samples were obtained from the United States, Italy and Spain.

Assay: immunoSEQ multiplex PCR; the TCRdb copy retains only in-frame clones and omits some. The table has roughly 150,000 clones, roughly nine tenths seen once; the top ten hold approximately 2.8%. Sequencing used peripheral blood. The receptor comes from a man aged 55 to 70 with acute or convalescent COVID-19.

CDR3 sequence (DNA): TGTGCCAGCACACTACAACGAACTAGCACAGATACGCAGTATTTT. Translating gives CASTLQRTSTDTQYF. J is TRBJ2-3 and V is TRBV2; unclear D gene. This CDR3 region has 15 residues. Germline values: CDR1 SNHLY, CDR2 FYNNEI. The V gene lost 7 bases and the J gene lost 0 bases, with 14 bases spanning the gap.